This T cell receptor beta chain was profiled in a study of T-cell reconstitution after alpha-beta-depleted transplantation in children. This clonotype was recorded many times. Trimming cost V 2 bases and J 9 bases, with 13 bases left between them. The CDR3 length is 14 residues. Germline CDR1 reads LGHNA; CDR2 reads YNFKEQ. The authors prepared the TCRbeta library with unique molecular identifiers. TCRdb re-derived calls from the PCR reads in MiXCR, one entry per CDR3 protein. The profile shows around 440,000 distinct CDR3 sequences, roughly a tenth of them singletons. Source: PBMCs, taken before TCRalphabeta/CD19-depleted stem cell transplant. This chain links TRBV4-2 with TRBJ2-2; D not resolved. The TCR originated in a child younger than 10 with inherited bone marrow failure, due to receive a stem cell transplant. The CDR3 loop reads CASSQIGDARELFF. CDR3 in DNA: TGTGCCAGCAGCCAAATAGGAGACGCGCGGGAGCTGTTTTTT.